The 7 T cell receptor beta chains below come from one sample, sequenced in a study of T cell responses to AZD1222 COVID-19 vaccine. Sequencing used immunoSEQ multiplex PCR; TCRdb keeps in-frame clones, though not all of them. Among 150,000 or so clones, about nine tenths were seen once, and the ten largest hold about 5%. The specimen comprised peripheral blood, sampled on day 0 of AZD1222 vaccination. The receptors were gathered from an adult in good health.

This clone was seen a single time. The chain has TRBV6-2 or TRBV6-3 and TRBJ1-5; D is unresolved. Trimming cost V 2 bases and J 4 bases, with 9 bases left between them. The V gene's germline CDR1 is MNHEY and CDR2 SVGEGT. This CDR3 region has 14 residues. The CDR3 sequence: CASSYRLWNQPQHF. The CDR3 DNA reads as TGTGCCAGCAGTTACCGGTTATGGAATCAGCCCCAGCATTTT.

This chain links TRBV7-2 with TRBJ2-7; 14 bases are a match to TRBD2. J gave up 5 bases and V 3 bases, and 9 bases lay outside the gene matches. The CDR3 covers 17 residues. Per germline, CDR1 SGHTA and CDR2 FQGNSA. The chain's CDR3 is CASSLGSGLAGVNEQYF. CDR3 DNA sequence: TGTGCCAGCAGCTTGGGGTCGGGACTAGCGGGAGTAAACGAGCAGTACTTC. Combining the CDR3 with reference TRBV7-2 and TRBJ2-7 gives the whole variable domain GAGVSQSPSNKVTEKGKDVELRCDPISGHTALYWYRQSLGQGLEFLIYFQGNSAPDKSGLPSDRFSAERTGGSVSTLTIQRTQQEDSAVYLCASSLGSGLAGVNEQYFGPGTRLTVT.

This chain connects TRBV2 to TRBJ2-5; D is possibly TRBD2 (6 bases). CDR3 size: 16 residues. The V gene's germline CDR1 is SNHLY and CDR2 FYNNEI. The V end was cut by 2 bases, the J end by 2 bases, with 15 bases between. CDR3 coding DNA: TGTGCCAGCAGTGAACGGGATAGCGGATTTCAAGAGACCCAGTACTTC. Translating it yields CASSERDSGFQETQYF.

The chain employs TRBV21-1 and TRBJ1-3. TRBV21-1 is a documented pseudogene. This CDR3 comprises 17 residues. The CDR3 region is CASSKGGTVSSGNTIYF. The CDR3 DNA reads TGTGCCAGCAGCAAAGGGGGGACGGTGAGCTCTGGAAACACCATATATTTT.

This clone was recorded once. The chain employs TRBV19 and TRBJ1-5, with D uncertain. V dropped 6 bases and J dropped 6 bases, with 18 bases sitting between them. The germline gives CDR1 LNHDA, CDR2 SQIVND (reference sequence). The length of the CDR3 is 15 residues. In nucleotides, the CDR3 is TGTGCCAGTAGCAAAAGTGGGCCTACGGTTCAGCCCCAGCATTTT. Translated: CASSKSGPTVQPQHF.

This chain joins TRBV7-2 and TRBJ2-1; 11 positions match TRBD1. The CDR3 has 14 amino acids. J gave up 16 bases and V 4 bases, and 12 bases lay outside the gene matches. CDR1 is SGHTA and CDR2 is FQGNSA in the germline V gene. CDR3 loop: CASSSIADRGLDFF. As DNA, the CDR3 is TGTGCCAGCAGCTCTATAGCGGACAGGGGGCTTGATTTCTTC. The whole variable domain, filled in from reference TRBV7-2 and TRBJ2-1, reads GAGVSQSPSNKVTEKGKDVELRCDPISGHTALYWYRQSLGQGLEFLIYFQGNSAPDKSGLPSDRFSAERTGGSVSTLTIQRTQQEDSAVYLCASSSIADRGLDFFGPGTRLTVL.

The chain links TRBV5-4 to TRBJ2-1; 8 nucleotides match TRBD2. Germline CDR1 reads SGHNT; CDR2 reads YYREEE (reference sequence). V lost 0 bases, J lost 6 bases, and 2 bases stayed unmatched. This CDR3 contains 14 residues. CDR3 in amino acids: CASSLGLAGNEQFF. For the CDR3, the DNA is TGTGCCAGCAGCTTGGGGCTAGCGGGCAATGAGCAGTTCTTC.